The rows below give T cell receptor beta chains drawn from one sample of a study of circulating and synovial CD4+ cells in juvenile arthritis. Repertoires were generated with immunoSEQ multiplex PCR, while TCRdb's copy carries only in-frame clones and drops some. In the table there are around 31,000 clones, 95% to 96% of which are singletons. Sequenced material: CD4+ T cells from blood. The receptors come from a human donor with juvenile idiopathic arthritis. Both conserved end residues are part of each CDR3. The order of the fields is V gene, J gene, CDR3 protein.

v_call: TRBV18; j_call: TRBJ1-4; cdr3_aa: CASSPDRDTQKLFF
v_call: TRBV9; j_call: TRBJ2-3; cdr3_aa: CASSVTSAGGTDTQYF
v_call: TRBV7-3; j_call: TRBJ2-3; cdr3_aa: CASSWRAGGTDTQYF
v_call: TRBV4-1; j_call: TRBJ2-5; cdr3_aa: CASSQAQGVGETQYF
v_call: TRBV4-2; j_call: TRBJ2-7; cdr3_aa: CASSLRQGASYEQYF
v_call: TRBV4-1; j_call: TRBJ2-1; cdr3_aa: CASSQGLAGGRSYNEQFF
v_call: TRBV10-3; j_call: TRBJ1-1; cdr3_aa: CAAAHSTEAFF
v_call: TRBV7-3; j_call: TRBJ2-5; cdr3_aa: CASSQTSQETQYF
v_call: TRBV19; j_call: TRBJ1-5; cdr3_aa: CAREVGNQPQHF
v_call: TRBV28; j_call: TRBJ1-1; cdr3_aa: CASLMSQNTEAFF
v_call: TRBV6-1; j_call: TRBJ1-5; cdr3_aa: CASKGVLYSNQPQHF
v_call: TRBV20-1; j_call: TRBJ2-1; cdr3_aa: CSASLPEEQFF
v_call: TRBV19; j_call: TRBJ2-1; cdr3_aa: CASRMDYLRNEQFF
v_call: TRBV4-3; j_call: TRBJ1-4; cdr3_aa: CASSQGQGGDEKLFF
v_call: TRBV18; j_call: TRBJ2-7; cdr3_aa: CASSLSEGQGYEQYF
v_call: TRBV7-3; j_call: TRBJ1-2; cdr3_aa: CASSRGTSSDGYTF
v_call: TRBV28; j_call: TRBJ2-5; cdr3_aa: CASSIFGETQYF
v_call: TRBV9; j_call: TRBJ2-7; cdr3_aa: CAVHRGVRPYEQYF
v_call: TRBV29-1; j_call: TRBJ1-1; cdr3_aa: CSVQGIIQGDTEAFF
v_call: TRBV30; j_call: TRBJ1-2; cdr3_aa: CAWMFSRDYGYTF
v_call: TRBV7-8; j_call: TRBJ2-3; cdr3_aa: CASSLWGPFSGGRGTDTQYF
v_call: TRBV5-1; j_call: TRBJ2-1; cdr3_aa: CASSLELANNEQFF
v_call: TRBV11-3; j_call: TRBJ2-7; cdr3_aa: CASSLGGDYEQYF
v_call: TRBV5-4; j_call: TRBJ2-3; cdr3_aa: CASSLKVSGADTQYF
v_call: TRBV7-2; j_call: TRBJ2-3; cdr3_aa: CASSLTGGTDTQYF
v_call: TRBV10-3; j_call: TRBJ1-5; cdr3_aa: CASGDSNQPQHF
v_call: TRBV5-6; j_call: TRBJ2-7; cdr3_aa: CASSRGTSGTYEQYF
v_call: TRBV7-3; j_call: TRBJ2-3; cdr3_aa: CASSLNRGQGTDTQYF
v_call: TRBV7-3; j_call: TRBJ2-2; cdr3_aa: CASSSVSTGELFF
v_call: TRBV4-3; j_call: TRBJ2-1; cdr3_aa: CASSQEGLSSSYNEQFF
v_call: TRBV10-3; j_call: TRBJ2-3; cdr3_aa: CAIRGQTTDTQYF
v_call: TRBV28; j_call: TRBJ2-7; cdr3_aa: CASNAGDRAKAAYF
v_call: TRBV5-4; j_call: TRBJ1-2; cdr3_aa: CASSLGAVPGQSGGGYTF
v_call: TRBV7-2; j_call: TRBJ1-5; cdr3_aa: CASSLAVGRGNQPQHF
v_call: TRBV6-1; j_call: TRBJ1-3; cdr3_aa: CASSEARNSAGNTIYF
v_call: TRBV2; j_call: TRBJ2-6; cdr3_aa: CARRQVSGANVLTF
v_call: TRBV5-1; j_call: TRBJ2-3; cdr3_aa: CASKGEGTDTQYF
v_call: TRBV19; j_call: TRBJ2-3; cdr3_aa: CASRGLAGGTDTQYF
v_call: TRBV7-9; j_call: TRBJ1-6; cdr3_aa: CASSLQGNSPLHF
v_call: TRBV5-1; j_call: TRBJ2-3; cdr3_aa: CASSLASPAGTDTQYF
v_call: TRBV10-3; j_call: TRBJ2-1; cdr3_aa: CAISEPTRAGGEQFF
v_call: TRBV25-1; j_call: TRBJ2-3; cdr3_aa: CASSPGGGGGAQYF
v_call: TRBV27; j_call: TRBJ1-1; cdr3_aa: CASSLTGVTEAFF